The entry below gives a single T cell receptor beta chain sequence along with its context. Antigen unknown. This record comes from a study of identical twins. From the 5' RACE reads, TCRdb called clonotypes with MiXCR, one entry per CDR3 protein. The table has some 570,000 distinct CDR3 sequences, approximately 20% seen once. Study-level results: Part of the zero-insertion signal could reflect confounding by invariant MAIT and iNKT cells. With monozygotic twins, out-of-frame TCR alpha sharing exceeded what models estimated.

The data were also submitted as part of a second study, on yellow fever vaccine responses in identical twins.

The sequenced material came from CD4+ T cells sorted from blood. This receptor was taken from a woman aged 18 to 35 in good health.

CDR3 sequence reads: CASSLQGWGYTF. DNA for the CDR3: TGTGCCAGCAGTTTACAGGGTTGGGGCTACACCTTC. The chain carries TRBV12-3 or TRBV12-4 and TRBJ1-2; possibly TRBD1 for D (5 bases). Trimming cost V 2 bases and J 8 bases, with 9 bases left between them. The CDR3 has 12 residues.